This T cell receptor beta chain was observed in a study of shared clonotypes between healthy human individuals. Broader study findings: Among non-shared clonotypes, generation probabilities were lower than among those shared by all four donors.

About this clone itself: What it binds is not known.

Deep was the level used in running the assay. Sorted-subset replicate PCRs used roughly 210 ng of genomic DNA. This amount corresponded to about 29,000 T cell genomes. TCRdb's table, derived via immunoSEQ multiplex PCR, lists solely in-frame clones and lacks some. This table holds approximately 710,000 clones, 90% found once. Trimming removed 0 bases at V and 2 bases at J, with 10 bases between. Germline-derived CDR1 and CDR2 are MGHRA and YSYEKL. This CDR3 spans 15 amino acids. V usage is TRBV4-1 and J usage is TRBJ1-1; D is undetermined. The specimen was memory CD8+ T cells from PBMCs. Indicated subset: CD45RO+ cells pooled with CCR7-negative TemRA cells. The source is a man between 18 and 35 years old in good health. Some clones in this sample may be carry-over from other donors' samples. CDR3 residues: CASSQEYSFNTEAFF. The CDR3 nucleotides are TGCGCCAGCAGCCAAGAATACAGCTTTAACACTGAAGCTTTCTTT.